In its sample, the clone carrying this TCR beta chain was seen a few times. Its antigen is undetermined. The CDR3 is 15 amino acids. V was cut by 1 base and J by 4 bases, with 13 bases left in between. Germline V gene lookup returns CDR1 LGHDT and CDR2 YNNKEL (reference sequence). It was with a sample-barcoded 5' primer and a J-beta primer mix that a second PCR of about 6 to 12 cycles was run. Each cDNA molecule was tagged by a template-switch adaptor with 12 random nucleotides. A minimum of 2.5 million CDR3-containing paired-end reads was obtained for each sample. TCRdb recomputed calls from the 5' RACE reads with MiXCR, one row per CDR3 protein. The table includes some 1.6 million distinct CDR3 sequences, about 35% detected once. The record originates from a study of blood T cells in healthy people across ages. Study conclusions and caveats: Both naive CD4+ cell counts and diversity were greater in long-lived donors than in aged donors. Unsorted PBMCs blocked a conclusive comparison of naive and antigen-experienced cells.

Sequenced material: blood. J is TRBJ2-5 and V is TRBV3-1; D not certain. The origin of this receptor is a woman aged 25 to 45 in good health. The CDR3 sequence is CASSQGRTGRETQYF. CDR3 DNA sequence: TGTGCCAGCAGCCAAGGGCGGACGGGCCGAGAGACCCAGTACTTC.